The present T cell receptor beta chain was sequenced within a study of spatial heterogeneity in lung cancer. Study-level information: TCR transcript abundance in tumor regions was strongly correlated with the T cell module score obtained from matched bulk RNA-seq. Study results and limitations: Expanded intratumoral alpha and beta TCR counts tracked tumor mutation counts.

With respect to this clonotype: The antigen is undetermined.

The CDR3 has 13 amino acids. Germline V CDR1 and CDR2: SNHLY, FYNNEI. Trimming removed 7 bases from V and 3 bases from J, with 7 bases in between. As to time point: sample taken at primary tumor resection. The donors comprised 60 to 80 untreated early-stage non-small cell lung cancer patients. The authors sequenced whole RNA from tumor, nontumor lung or frozen PBMC without sorting. TCRdb re-called the 5' RACE reads with MiXCR, one entry per CDR3 protein. The table shows 700 to 750 distinct CDR3 sequences, with about two fifths occurring only once. The gene calls are TRBV2 and TRBJ1-6, with no clear D. Material: lung tumor tissue, obtained at surgery. This clonotype originated in a male donor with early-stage non-small cell lung cancer. The CDR3 protein is CASKSSYNSPLHF. The CDR3 coding sequence is TGTGCCAGCAAGAGTAGCTATAATTCACCCCTCCACTTT.